The 27 T cell receptor beta chains below come from one sample, sequenced in a study of CD8+ T cells in alopecia areata. Reverse transcription of extracted RNA yielded cDNA, which provided the sequencing template. Clones were sequenced by immunoSEQ multiplex PCR, and TCRdb holds only the in-frame ones, with some missing. The table includes some 100,000 clones, around two fifths detected once. The sequenced material came from CD4+ T cells sorted from blood. The receptor source for this set is a human donor with alopecia areata.

The chain is built from TRBV20-1 and TRBJ2-5; no firm D call. Germline loops: CDR1 DFQATT, CDR2 SNEGSKA (reference sequence). This CDR3 is 10 amino acids long. V was pared by 4 bases and J by 3 bases, with 3 bases between. CDR3 region: CSAIKETQYF. For the CDR3, the DNA is TGCAGTGCTATCAAAGAGACCCAGTACTTC.

The chain is built from TRBV4-1 and TRBJ2-2; tentative D call: TRBD2 (5 bases). The V gene lost 2 bases and the J gene lost 2 bases, with 12 bases spanning the gap. The CDR3 contains 16 residues. Germline CDR1 reads MGHRA; CDR2 reads YSYEKL. The CDR3 DNA is TGCGCCAGCAGCCAAAGGAGCAGCGGCAACACCGGGGAGCTGTTTTTT. This codes for CASSQRSSGNTGELFF.

The V gene is TRBV29-1, the J gene TRBJ2-6; D unresolved. Germline V gene lookup returns CDR1 SQVTM and CDR2 ANQGSEA. The V gene lost 6 bases and the J gene lost 0 bases, with 6 bases spanning the gap. The CDR3 covers 13 residues. In DNA form, the CDR3 reads TGCAGCGTCGCGATCTCTGGGGCCAACGTCCTGACTTTC. Translating gives CSVAISGANVLTF.

In its sample, this clone was seen a few times. This chain links TRBV5-1 with TRBJ2-1, with D hard to call. CDR1 and CDR2 (germline): SGHRS, YFSETQ. The CDR3 contains 15 residues. The germline V and J ends were trimmed by 5 bases and 1 base, with 13 bases remaining between them. This chain's CDR3 is CASSSESGSYNEQFF. The CDR3 bases are TGCGCCAGCAGTTCGGAATCAGGATCCTACAATGAGCAGTTCTTC.

This clone was seen more than once but under ten times. The V gene is TRBV15, the J gene TRBJ2-1; 8 bases are a match to TRBD1. This CDR3 region has 15 residues. The germline V gene has CDR1 LNHNV and CDR2 YYDKDF (reference sequence). After removal of 5 bases from V and 8 bases from J, the junction contained 11 bases not matched to a gene. CDR3: CATSSFGQGSDEQFF. The CDR3 nucleotides read TGTGCCACCAGCTCCTTCGGACAGGGATCGGATGAGCAGTTCTTC.

This clone showed up just a few times. The chain combines TRBV9 with TRBJ2-2; TRBD1 is a possible D gene (5 bases). The CDR3 consists of 14 residues. Germline CDR1 and CDR2: SGDLS and YYNGEE. The V end lost 7 bases, the J end lost 4 bases, and 14 bases lay between the germline ends. CDR3 residues: CASSTGGRTGELFF. The CDR3 nucleotides read TGTGCCAGCTCTACAGGCGGTCGCACCGGGGAGCTGTTTTTT. Supplemented by reference TRBV9 and TRBJ2-2, the full variable domain reads DSGVTQTPKHLITATGQRVTLRCSPRSGDLSVYWYQQSLDQGLQFLIQYYNGEERAKGNILERFSAQQFPDLHSELNLSSLELGDSALYFCASSTGGRTGELFFGEGSRLTVL.

The V gene is TRBV7-2, the J gene TRBJ2-7; 9 nucleotides align to TRBD1. This CDR3 comprises 16 residues. Germline assignment: CDR1 SGHTA and CDR2 FQGNSA. Trimming took 3 bases from V and 6 from J; bases not matched to a gene: 12. The CDR3 bases are TGTGCCAGCAGCTTTCAAGGGGGGACAGGGCTTCTCGAGCAGTACTTC. It codes for CASSFQGGTGLLEQYF.

This sequence joins TRBV9 and TRBJ2-6; D is ambiguous. The CDR3 contains 15 residues. Germline lookup yields CDR1 SGDLS and CDR2 YYNGEE. The ends were cut back, 3 bases at V and 0 bases at J, with 7 bases in the middle. The CDR3 here is CASSASSSGANVLTF. The CDR3 nucleotides are TGTGCCAGCAGCGCAAGTAGCTCTGGGGCCAACGTCCTGACTTTC.

About this clone: Other DNA sequences from this sample encode an identical CDR3 as well. The chain uses TRBV5-1 and TRBJ1-1; D remains ambiguous. Germline CDR1 and CDR2: SGHRS and YFSETQ. Trimming removed 0 bases at V and 0 bases at J, with 3 bases between. The CDR3 length is 13 residues. The CDR3 here is CASSLAVNTEAFF. For the CDR3, the DNA is TGCGCCAGCAGCTTGGCGGTGAACACTGAAGCTTTCTTT.

The rearrangement joins TRBV9 to TRBJ1-2; 8 bases are a match to TRBD1. Germline V gives CDR1 SGDLS, CDR2 YYNGEE. The CDR3 extends over 16 amino acids. Trimming took 0 bases from V and 4 from J; bases not matched to a gene: 8. CDR3 bases: TGTGCCAGCAGCGTAGGGTGGGGACAGGCCGTCTATGGCTACACCTTC. Protein sequence: CASSVGWGQAVYGYTF.

The gene calls are TRBV5-1 and TRBJ1-4; 8 nucleotides agree with TRBD1. V lost 4 bases and J lost 8; bases outside the gene matches: 7. CDR3 length: 14 amino acids. Germline assignment: CDR1 SGHRS and CDR2 YFSETQ. CDR3 loop: CASSKGQGGEKLFF. The CDR3 DNA sequence: TGCGCCAGCAGCAAAGGACAGGGAGGAGAAAAACTGTTTTTT.

Details on this clone: Other DNA variants within this sample encode the same CDR3. The J gene is TRBJ2-7, the V gene TRBV6-5; possibly TRBD1 for D (5 bases). The CDR3 length is 13 residues. The ends were cut back, 5 bases at V and 2 bases at J, with 10 bases in the middle. Germline V gene lookup returns CDR1 MNHEY and CDR2 SVGAGI. The CDR3 loop is CASSRDRAYEQYF. The CDR3 nucleotides read TGTGCCAGCAGTCGCGACAGAGCCTACGAGCAGTACTTC.

This clone was recorded a few times. This sequence joins TRBV29-1 and TRBJ2-7; a possible D gene is TRBD1 (6 bases). Germline CDR1 is SQVTM and CDR2 is ANQGSEA. Trimming shortened V by 4 bases and J by 7 bases, and 17 bases separated the two germline ends. The CDR3 loop spans 13 amino acids. This chain's CDR3 is CSVAGATLGEQYF. The CDR3 DNA reads TGCAGCGTTGCAGGGGCGACTTTGGGGGAGCAGTACTTC.

The V and J genes are TRBV5-1 and TRBJ1-1, with D maybe TRBD1 (5 bases). This CDR3 has 14 amino acids. The V end lost 6 bases, the J end lost 4 bases, and 16 bases lay between the germline ends. Germline V CDR1 and CDR2: SGHRS, YFSETQ. The CDR3 DNA reads TGCGCCAGCAAGGAATCGACAGCGTCCACTGAAGCTTTCTTT. This translates into CASKESTASTEAFF. The full variable domain, rest sourced from reference TRBV5-1 and TRBJ1-1, is KAGVTQTPRYLIKTRGQQVTLSCSPISGHRSVSWYQQTPGQGLQFLFEYFSETQRNKGNFPGRFSGRQFSNSRSEMNVSTLELGDSALYLCASKESTASTEAFFGQGTRLTVV.

The V call is TRBV29-1, the J call TRBJ2-4, with 10 nucleotides matching TRBD2. Looked up from germline, CDR1 is SQVTM and CDR2 is ANQGSEA. CDR3 length: 16 amino acids. The V and J ends lost 6 bases and 4 bases, in that order; junction bases with no gene match: 12. In nucleotides, the CDR3 is TGCAGCGTGGACCCACTAGCGGGGAATATTAAAAACATTCAGTACTTC. Translation: CSVDPLAGNIKNIQYF.

The chain is built from TRBV29-1 and TRBJ1-4; TRBD1 agrees at 9 bases. The germline CDR1 and CDR2 sequences are SQVTM and ANQGSEA. The V segment lost 8 bases and the J segment 7 bases; nucleotides outside the gene matches: 8. The CDR3 has 13 residues. The CDR3 DNA is TGCAGCTTTCGGCGGGACAGGGCTGAAAAACTGTTTTTT. Translating gives CSFRRDRAEKLFF.

The V gene is TRBV4-3, the J gene TRBJ2-7; D perhaps matches TRBD1 (5 bases). CDR3 length equals 15 residues. Deletions cut 0 bases from V and 0 bases from J, with 9 bases between. The germline CDR1 and CDR2 sequences are LGHNA and YSLEER. CDR3 nucleotides: TGCGCCAGCAGCCAAGATCCAGGGCGCTCCTACGAGCAGTACTTC. It specifies CASSQDPGRSYEQYF.

This rearrangement joins TRBV29-1 to TRBJ2-1; D is perhaps TRBD1 (6 bases). Germline V gives CDR1 SQVTM, CDR2 ANQGSEA. This CDR3 is built from 11 residues. Trimming cost V 6 bases and J 7 bases, with 10 bases left between them. In DNA, the CDR3 is TGCAGCGTGCTAACAGGGAATGAGCAGTTCTTC. This translates into CSVLTGNEQFF.

The chain employs TRBV5-4 and TRBJ2-1; 8 nucleotides match TRBD2. CDR3 length: 16 residues. V shed 4 bases, J shed 5 bases, and the junction held 11 bases outside the gene matches. Germline V lookup: CDR1 SGHNT, CDR2 YYREEE (reference sequence). The CDR3 loop is CASSRGGIAGHNEQFF. The CDR3 nucleotides read TGTGCCAGCAGCCGAGGGGGAATAGCGGGACACAATGAGCAGTTCTTC.

DNA for the CDR3: TGTGCCAGCAGCTCTGGACTAGCGGGGGGAGATACGCAGTATTTT. Its protein product is CASSSGLAGGDTQYF. The chain carries TRBV7-2 and TRBJ2-3; TRBD2 aligns across 14 bases. The V and J ends lost 4 bases and 5 bases, in that order; junction bases with no gene match: 2. The CDR3 extends over 15 amino acids. Germline CDR1 is SGHTA and CDR2 is FQGNSA.

The CDR3 region has the DNA TGTGCCAGCAGTGGGTCCAGGGCGGTCGAAGCTTTCTTT. Its translation is CASSGSRAVEAFF. V usage is TRBV2 and J usage is TRBJ1-1, with D perhaps TRBD1 (5 bases). The CDR3 contains 13 residues. V gave up 4 bases and J gave up 8 bases, with 14 bases separating them. The germline V gene encodes CDR1 SNHLY and CDR2 FYNNEI. Filled out from reference TRBV2 and TRBJ1-1, the complete variable domain reads EPEVTQTPSHQVTQMGQEVILRCVPISNHLYFYWYRQILGQKVEFLVSFYNNEISEKSEIFDDQFSVERPDGSNFTLKIRSTKLEDSAMYFCASSGSRAVEAFFGQGTRLTVV.

The chain has TRBV7-9 and TRBJ1-2, with TRBD1 matching 11 bases. Germline CDR1 and CDR2: SEHNR and FQNEAQ (reference sequence). With 5 bases clipped from V and 2 bases from J, the junction kept 7 bases outside the gene matches. This CDR3 contains 16 residues. The CDR3 DNA is TGTGCCAGCAGCCGTGGACAGGGGGCATGGAACTATGGCTACACCTTC. The encoded protein is CASSRGQGAWNYGYTF.

Comments on this clone: Other DNA sequences in this sample translate to the same CDR3. The V call is TRBV30, the J call TRBJ1-1; D is unclear. This CDR3 is 12 amino acids long. The germline V and J ends were trimmed by 2 bases and 0 bases, with 4 bases remaining between them. CDR1 is GTSNPN, CDR2 SVGIG, per germline (reference sequence). CDR3 sequence: CAWSPMNTEAFF. DNA for the CDR3: TGTGCCTGGAGTCCCATGAACACTGAAGCTTTCTTT.

The chain joins TRBV27 to TRBJ2-6; D not certain. From germline, CDR1 is MNHEY and CDR2 SMNVEV (reference sequence). Trimming shortened V by 5 bases and J by 1 base, and 9 bases separated the two germline ends. The CDR3 sequence is 15 residues long. The CDR3 sequence is CASSPPFSGANVLTF. DNA of the CDR3: TGTGCCAGCAGTCCCCCCTTTTCTGGGGCCAACGTCCTGACTTTC.

CDR3: CAWSKTGKETQYF. CDR3 bases: TGTGCCTGGAGTAAGACAGGAAAAGAGACCCAGTACTTC. The chain uses TRBV30 and TRBJ2-5, with a weak D call TRBD1 (6 bases). The ends were cut back, 2 bases at V and 3 bases at J, with 10 bases in the middle. Germline CDR1 is GTSNPN and CDR2 is SVGIG (reference sequence). The CDR3 totals 13 residues.

This clone was recorded a few times. The chain combines TRBV13 with TRBJ1-1; 7 positions agree with TRBD1. The J segment lost 2 bases and the V segment lost 4 bases, leaving 1 base of the junction unmatched. The CDR3 is 13 residues long. Germline V gene lookup returns CDR1 PRHDT and CDR2 FYEKMQ (reference sequence). CDR3 in DNA: TGTGCCAGCAGCTGGGACAGCAACACTGAAGCTTTCTTT. Translating gives CASSWDSNTEAFF. Combining the CDR3 with reference TRBV13 and TRBJ1-1 gives the whole variable domain AAGVIQSPRHLIKEKRETATLKCYPIPRHDTVYWYQQGPGQDPQFLISFYEKMQSDKGSIPDRFSAQQFSDYHSELNMSSLELGDSALYFCASSWDSNTEAFFGQGTRLTVV.

A few counts support this clone. The rearrangement links TRBV7-9 to TRBJ2-1, with D tentatively TRBD2 (6 bases). The CDR3 sequence is 15 residues long. Trimming took 10 bases from V and 7 from J, leaving 23 bases between them. Germline V gene sequence: CDR1 SEHNR, CDR2 FQNEAQ (reference sequence). The CDR3 bases are TGTGCCACCCCAGCCCCCTACGGGAGTGCAAATGAGCAGTTCTTC. This codes for CATPAPYGSANEQFF. Combining the CDR3 with reference TRBV7-9 and TRBJ2-1 gives the whole variable domain DTGVSQNPRHKITKRGQNVTFRCDPISEHNRLYWYRQTLGQGPEFLTYFQNEAQLEKSRLLSDRFSAERPKGSFSTLEIQRTEQGDSAMYLCATPAPYGSANEQFFGPGTRLTVL.